This T cell receptor beta chain comes out of a study of T cell responses to AZD1222 COVID-19 vaccine. This CDR3 contains 14 residues. V lost 5 bases and J lost 7, with 18 bases in between. Per germline, CDR1 SGHAT and CDR2 FQNNGV. Measured with immunoSEQ multiplex PCR; TCRdb has only the in-frame clones, and not every one. The table has roughly 40,000 clones, about 92% seen once; the top ten hold approximately 40%. Specimen: peripheral blood, collected 28 days after the second AZD1222 dose. This TCR was recovered from an adult who received the AZD1222 COVID-19 vaccine. J is TRBJ2-7 and V is TRBV11-2, with D perhaps TRBD1 (6 bases). The CDR3 DNA follows: TGTGCCAGCAGCCGGACCAGGGGAGAGGGGGAGCAGTACTTC. As protein: CASSRTRGEGEQYF. Full variable domain (missing parts from reference TRBV11-2 and TRBJ2-7): EAGVAQSPRYKIIEKRQSVAFWCNPISGHATLYWYQQILGQGPKLLIQFQNNGVVDDSQLPKDRFSAERLKGVDSTLKIQPAKLEDSAVYLCASSRTRGEGEQYFGPGTRLTVT.